The clone carrying this T cell receptor beta chain was seen more than once but under ten times. TCRdb re-called the RT-PCR reads through MiXCR, storing one row per CDR3 protein. The top ten hold 11% of the sample, which has fewer than 250,000 distinct CDR3 sequences, roughly 13% seen once. The sample is drawn from a study of patients and donors after allogeneic stem cell transplantation. Sequenced sample: blood, either unsorted or a sorted T cell fraction (not recorded which). This clonotype was sampled from a human donor who was either an allogeneic HSCT recipient or a stem cell or donor lymphocyte infusion donor (not recorded which). It is not recorded whose cells these are; they may come from a transplant donor.

The CDR3 sequence is CASSSSSRGSSYEQYF. The CDR3 nucleotides read TGTGCCAGCAGTTCCTCATCCAGGGGAAGCTCCTACGAGCAGTACTTC. V and J are TRBV27 and TRBJ2-7; tentatively, D is TRBD1 (6 bases). In germline, CDR1 is MNHEY, CDR2 SMNVEV (reference sequence). Between the trimmed V and J ends, which lost 4 bases and 0 bases, there was a span of 16 bases. The CDR3 is made up of 16 amino acids.